A selection of T cell receptor beta chains follows, all from one sample in a study of early stage breast cancer tumors. Sequenced by immunoSEQ multiplex PCR; TCRdb stores in-frame clones only, minus some. The data contain some 75,000 clones, 65% to 80% of them singletons. Specimen: blood. All receptors derive from a person in their 60s with breast cancer. Each CDR3 is given with its conserved first and last residue. A D gene is named only where the DNA matches it firmly. For some rows the clone size is stated as once, few or many, or as a class when expanded; others skip it.

>.|TRBV6-5|.|TRBJ2-3
CAAEGTDTQYF
TGTGCCGCTGAGGGGACAGATACGCAGTATTTT
>.|TRBV7-2|.|TRBJ2-7
CASSLSSYEQYF
TGTGCCAGCAGCTTGAGCTCCTACGAGCAGTACTTC
>TRBD2|TRBV5-1|.|TRBJ2-5
CASSLAASGYQETQYF
TGCGCCAGCAGCTTGGCGGCTAGCGGGTACCAAGAGACCCAGTACTTC
>TRBD2|TRBV13|few|TRBJ2-7
CASSSGPGGEQYF
TGTGCCAGCAGCTCGGGACCGGGAGGGGAGCAGTACTTC
>.|TRBV7-9|few|TRBJ2-7
CASSGRNYEQYF
TGTGCCAGCAGCGGACGTAACTACGAGCAGTACTTC
>TRBD1|TRBV6-6|.|TRBJ2-7
CASLDRAASEQYF
TGTGCCAGCTTGGACAGGGCGGCTAGCGAGCAGTACTTC
>.|TRBV11-2|once|TRBJ1-1
CASSLILGVNTEAFF
TGTGCCAGCAGCTTAATTCTAGGGGTGAACACTGAAGCTTTCTTT
>.|TRBV7-2|.|TRBJ2-7
CASSGTGLSTYEQYF
TGTGCCAGCAGCGGGACGGGACTGTCGACCTACGAGCAGTACTTC
>.|TRBV30|few|TRBJ2-2
CAWSVLGELFF
TGTGCCTGGAGTGTACTTGGGGAGCTGTTTTTT
>.|TRBV5-1|.|TRBJ2-5
CASSPRDLQETQYF
TGCGCCAGCAGCCCCCGGGACTTACAAGAGACCCAGTACTTC
>.|TRBV9|.|TRBJ2-5
CASSVGGRGRAKETQYF
TGTGCCAGCAGCGTAGGGGGACGGGGCAGGGCGAAAGAGACCCAGTACTTC
>TRBD1|TRBV6-1|.|TRBJ2-6
CASSQGVTGANVLTF
TGTGCCAGCAGCCAGGGGGTGACTGGGGCCAACGTCCTGACTTTC
>TRBD2|TRBV6-4|.|TRBJ2-1
CASRALAGVYEQFF
TGTGCCAGCAGAGCGCTAGCGGGAGTTTATGAGCAGTTCTTC
>.|TRBV19|.|TRBJ1-1
CASTEPGPSRAEAFF
TGTGCCAGTACCGAGCCGGGGCCAAGCCGCGCTGAAGCTTTCTTT
>TRBD1|TRBV6-5|.|TRBJ2-1
CASSRGQGGRNEQFF
TGTGCCAGCAGCCGCGGACAGGGAGGAAGGAATGAGCAGTTCTTC
>.|TRBV9|.|TRBJ2-1
CASSVATVDEQFF
TGTGCCAGCAGCGTAGCTACGGTAGATGAGCAGTTCTTC
>TRBD1|TRBV30|.|TRBJ1-5
CAWSAGGAQPQHF
TGTGCCTGGAGTGCAGGGGGCGCGCAGCCCCAGCATTTT
>TRBD1|TRBV6-5|.|TRBJ2-7
CASSKGTAYEQYF
TGTGCCAGCAGCAAAGGGACAGCCTACGAGCAGTACTTC
>.|TRBV28|.|TRBJ1-1
CASRVGGPGAEAFF
TGTGCCAGCAGGGTCGGGGGTCCGGGGGCTGAAGCTTTCTTT
>TRBD2|TRBV19|.|TRBJ2-7
CASSPGLAGYRSYEQYF
TGTGCCAGTAGTCCGGGACTAGCGGGGTATAGATCCTACGAGCAGTACTTC
>TRBD2|TRBV29-1|.|TRBJ2-2
CSVEGSGGVNTGELFF
TGCAGCGTTGAGGGCAGCGGGGGGGTTAACACCGGGGAGCTGTTTTTT
>.|TRBV11-3|.|TRBJ2-2
CASSPNTGELFF
TGTGCCAGCAGCCCAAACACCGGGGAGCTGTTTTTT
>.|TRBV5-4|once|TRBJ2-1
CASSNGQGDYLRDEQFF
TGTGCCAGCAGCAACGGGCAGGGGGACTACTTAAGGGATGAGCAGTTCTTC
>TRBD1|TRBV7-9|few|TRBJ1-2
CASSVQGHPRDGYTF
TGTGCCAGCAGCGTACAGGGGCACCCTAGGGATGGCTACACCTTC
>.|TRBV6-4|.|TRBJ2-3
CASSVGPESTDTQYF
TGTGCCAGCAGTGTGGGGCCTGAGAGCACAGATACGCAGTATTTT